The sequence of this T cell receptor beta chain was determined in a study of blood T cell repertoires in COVID-19. Study at large: Samples representing acute and convalescent COVID-19 were sourced from the United States, Italy and Spain. The analysed material was cDNA or gDNA that came from T cells, B-cell-depleted T cells, or PBMCs.

The method was immunoSEQ multiplex PCR; TCRdb's version includes in-frame clones alone and lacks a portion of them. The sample includes some 260,000 clones, around nine tenths of them seen just once. Sequenced sample: peripheral blood. The TCR sequence derives from a woman in her forties who had recovered from COVID-19.

In DNA form, the CDR3 reads TGTGCCAGCAGCCAAGATCTTGGGGGACTAGCGGGGGTCTACGAGCAGTACTTC. Translated: CASSQDLGGLAGVYEQYF. The V and J genes are TRBV4-2 and TRBJ2-7; 14 bases align to TRBD2. This CDR3 is built from 18 residues. V lost 0 bases to trimming and J lost 3 bases; unmatched junction nucleotides: 7. CDR1 LGHNA and CDR2 YNFKEQ come from the germline V gene.